A single sample gave rise to the 9 T cell receptor beta chains below, sequenced in a study of blood T cell repertoires in COVID-19. Assay used: immunoSEQ multiplex PCR; TCRdb lists only in-frame clones, some missing. The sample has roughly 250,000 clones; roughly 84% are singletons. Sample: peripheral blood. These receptors all come from a middle-aged woman who had recovered from COVID-19.

The chain links TRBV30 to TRBJ2-1, with 11 bases fitting TRBD2. The CDR3 is made up of 18 amino acids. Trimming at V came to 1 base and at J to 0 bases, leaving 8 bases not matched to a gene. The germline CDR1 and CDR2 sequences are GTSNPN and SVGIG (reference sequence). Here the CDR3 DNA reads TGTGCCTGGAGTGACCGGACTAGCGGGCGACCCTCCTACAATGAGCAGTTCTTC. Translating it yields CAWSDRTSGRPSYNEQFF.

The chain couples TRBV19 to TRBJ2-7, with 7 bases identical to TRBD2. The germline V gene encodes CDR1 LNHDA and CDR2 SQIVND (reference sequence). This CDR3 spans 14 amino acids. Trimming removed 6 bases from V and 2 bases from J; junction bases left unmatched: 7. The DNA for the CDR3 is TGTGCCAGTAGCCCCCGGACTAGAGCCTACGAGCAGTACTTC. Its translation: CASSPRTRAYEQYF. The complete variable domain, with remaining parts taken from reference TRBV19 and TRBJ2-7, reads DGGITQSPKYLFRKEGQNVTLSCEQNLNHDAMYWYRQDPGQGLRLIYYSQIVNDFQKGDIAEGYSVSREKKESFPLTVTSAQKNPTAFYLCASSPRTRAYEQYFGPGTRLTVT.

The chain combines TRBV6-2 or TRBV6-3 with TRBJ2-7; 8 nucleotides agree with TRBD1. The CDR3 contains 18 residues. CDR1 is MNHEY and CDR2 is SVGEGT in the germline V gene. V shed 0 bases, J shed 1 base, and the junction held 11 bases outside the gene matches. CDR3 in amino acids: CASSYSHTQGASSYEQYF. The CDR3, as DNA: TGTGCCAGCAGTTACTCGCATACTCAGGGGGCATCGTCCTACGAGCAGTACTTC.

This clone was found many times. The chain has TRBV19 and TRBJ1-1; D may be TRBD1 (5 bases). CDR3 length equals 15 residues. Germline V CDR1 and CDR2: LNHDA, SQIVND (reference sequence). V dropped 6 bases and J dropped 4 bases, with 18 bases sitting between them. CDR3 DNA: TGTGCCAGTAGCTCGGGACTCCGGCGGACCACTGAAGCTTTCTTT. Translating it yields CASSSGLRRTTEAFF.

V usage is TRBV6-5 and J usage is TRBJ2-4; D gene ambiguous. Germline CDR1 reads MNHEY; CDR2 reads SVGAGI. The CDR3 consists of 15 residues. Trimming removed 0 bases at V and 10 bases at J, with 16 bases between. The CDR3 sequence: CASSYSRSVTGIQYF. The CDR3 DNA reads as TGTGCCAGCAGTTACTCGCGGTCGGTAACCGGGATTCAGTACTTC.

Worth noting for this clone: One junction end does not reproduce the germline sequence, and a read error may be involved. V usage is TRBV6-1 and J usage is TRBJ2-7, with a tentative D call TRBD2 (6 bases). The CDR3 runs to 12 residues. The germline CDR1 and CDR2 sequences are MNHNS and SASEGT. Here the CDR3 DNA reads TGTGCCAGCAGCGAAGGCGGGACCGAGCAGTACTTC. Encoded protein: CASSEGGTEQYF.

The chain is built from TRBV27 and TRBJ1-2; 10 bases map to TRBD1. After removal of 4 bases from V and 7 bases from J, the junction contained 9 bases not matched to a gene. CDR1 is MNHEY and CDR2 is SMNVEV in the germline V gene (reference sequence). This CDR3 has 15 amino acids. The chain's CDR3 is CASSSSGTGVVGYTF. The CDR3 DNA follows: TGTGCCAGCAGTTCGTCCGGGACAGGGGTTGTTGGCTACACCTTC.

This sequence joins TRBV7-2 and TRBJ1-2; 9 bases are shared with TRBD1. Trimming took 5 bases from V and 13 from J; bases not matched to a gene: 11. The CDR3 loop spans 13 amino acids. The germline V gene has CDR1 SGHTA and CDR2 FQGNSA. The CDR3 protein is CASSTQGTGTSTF. CDR3 DNA sequence: TGTGCCAGCAGCACCCAGGGGACAGGGACTTCCACCTTC.

This clone was observed a few times. This chain joins TRBV6-6 and TRBJ1-2; D not certain. The V gene's germline CDR1 is MNHNY and CDR2 SVGAGI (reference sequence). V was clipped by 7 bases and J by 1 base, with 7 bases between them. The CDR3 covers 12 residues. The DNA for the CDR3 is TGTGCCAGCACCGAGAATAACTATGGCTACACCTTC. The encoded protein is CASTENNYGYTF.